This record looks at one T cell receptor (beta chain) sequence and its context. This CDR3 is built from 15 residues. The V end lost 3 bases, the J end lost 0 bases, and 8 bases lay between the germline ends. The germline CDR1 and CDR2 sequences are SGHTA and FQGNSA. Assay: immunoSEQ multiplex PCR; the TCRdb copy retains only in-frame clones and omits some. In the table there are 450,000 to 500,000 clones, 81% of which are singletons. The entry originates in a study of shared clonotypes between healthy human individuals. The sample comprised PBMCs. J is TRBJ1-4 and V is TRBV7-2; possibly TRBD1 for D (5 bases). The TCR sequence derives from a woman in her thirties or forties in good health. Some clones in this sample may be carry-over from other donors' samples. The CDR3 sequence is CASSFQGTTNEKLFF. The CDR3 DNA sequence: TGTGCCAGCAGCTTCCAGGGAACAACTAATGAAAAACTGTTTTTT.